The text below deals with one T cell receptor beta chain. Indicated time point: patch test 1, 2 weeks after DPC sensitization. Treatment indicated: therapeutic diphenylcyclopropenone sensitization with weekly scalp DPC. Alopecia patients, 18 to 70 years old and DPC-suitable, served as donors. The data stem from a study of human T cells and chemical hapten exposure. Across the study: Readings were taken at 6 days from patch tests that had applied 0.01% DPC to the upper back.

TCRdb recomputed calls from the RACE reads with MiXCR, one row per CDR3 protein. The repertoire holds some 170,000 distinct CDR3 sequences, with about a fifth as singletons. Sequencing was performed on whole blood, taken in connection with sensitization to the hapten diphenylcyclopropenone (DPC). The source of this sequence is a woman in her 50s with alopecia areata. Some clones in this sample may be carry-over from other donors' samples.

As DNA, the CDR3 is TGTGCCAGCAGCCCTTCTGAGGGGTATAGCAATCAGCCCCAGCATTTT. Translating it yields CASSPSEGYSNQPQHF. The rearrangement links TRBV7-8 to TRBJ1-5; D is perhaps TRBD1 (5 bases). Germline V gene lookup returns CDR1 SGHVS and CDR2 FQNEAQ. The CDR3 runs 16 residues. Trimming pared 5 bases from V and 0 bases from J, leaving 14 bases between.